These T cell receptor beta chains were read from a single sample in a study of OX40 agonist ivuxolimab in advanced cancers. Repertoires were generated with immunoSEQ multiplex PCR, while TCRdb's copy carries only in-frame clones and drops some. The table includes about 58,000 clones, 81% detected once. Specimen: CD4+ or CD8+ T cells sorted from blood, collected in a trial of the OX40 agonist ivuxolimab. The receptors were sampled from an adult with an advanced solid tumor such as melanoma, head and neck, liver or kidney cancer. CDR3s include the opening cysteine and the closing phenylalanine or tryptophan. Each record gives: clone size, J gene, V gene, D gene, CDR3 DNA, CDR3 protein. The D gene is left open where the match is weak. Rows give clone size only sometimes, using once, few, many, or a class for an expanded clone.

abundance: few
j_gene: TRBJ2-3
v_gene: TRBV6-1
d_gene: .
CDR3nt: TGTGCCAGCAGTGAAATTCCGCACAGCACAGATACGCAGTATTTT
CDR3aa: CASSEIPHSTDTQYF

abundance: .
j_gene: TRBJ2-7
v_gene: TRBV6-1
d_gene: TRBD2
CDR3nt: TGTGCCAGCAGTGAAACTAGCGGGGACTACGAGCAGTACTTC
CDR3aa: CASSETSGDYEQYF

abundance: .
j_gene: TRBJ1-1
v_gene: TRBV18
d_gene: .
CDR3nt: TGTGCCAGCTCACCACGGGCCACACGGGCTTTCTTT
CDR3aa: CASSPRATRAFF

abundance: .
j_gene: TRBJ1-1
v_gene: TRBV10-1
d_gene: TRBD1
CDR3nt: TGCGCCAGCAGGAAGACAGGGGACACTGAAGCTTTCTTT
CDR3aa: CASRKTGDTEAFF

abundance: .
j_gene: TRBJ1-2
v_gene: TRBV6-1
d_gene: TRBD1
CDR3nt: TGTGCCAGCAGTGCTTCGACAGGGGGCGCGGGTAACTATGGCTACACCTTC
CDR3aa: CASSASTGGAGNYGYTF

abundance: .
j_gene: TRBJ1-6
v_gene: TRBV2
d_gene: .
CDR3nt: TGTGCCAGCAGTGAAGGCGTCGTTAATAATTCACCCCTCCACTTT
CDR3aa: CASSEGVVNNSPLHF

abundance: .
j_gene: TRBJ2-1
v_gene: TRBV5-1
d_gene: .
CDR3nt: TGCGCCAGCAGCTTGAACGGCGGGTCAGCCTACAATGAGCAGTTCTTC
CDR3aa: CASSLNGGSAYNEQFF

abundance: few
j_gene: TRBJ1-1
v_gene: TRBV7-6
d_gene: .
CDR3nt: TGTGCCAGCAGCTTTCCGGGAGGTGAAGCTTTCTTT
CDR3aa: CASSFPGGEAFF

abundance: few
j_gene: TRBJ2-5
v_gene: TRBV5-6
d_gene: .
CDR3nt: TGTGCCAGCAGCTTGGGCGGGGGCTCTCAAGAGACCCAGTACTTC
CDR3aa: CASSLGGGSQETQYF

abundance: once
j_gene: TRBJ1-4
v_gene: TRBV18
d_gene: .
CDR3nt: TGTGCCAGCTCACCACCGATCCCGAATGAAAAACTGTTTTTT
CDR3aa: CASSPPIPNEKLFF

abundance: .
j_gene: TRBJ2-5
v_gene: TRBV29-1
d_gene: .
CDR3nt: TGCAGCGTTGAATCGGTTAATGGTGGTATCCAGTACTTC
CDR3aa: CSVESVNGGIQYF

abundance: .
j_gene: TRBJ2-2
v_gene: TRBV5-5
d_gene: .
CDR3nt: TGTGCCAGCAGCTTGGGACTGATGAACACCGGGGAGCTGTTTTTT
CDR3aa: CASSLGLMNTGELFF

abundance: .
j_gene: TRBJ1-5
v_gene: TRBV6-4
d_gene: .
CDR3nt: TGTGCCAGCAGTGACGACGCGGGAGGTCAGCCCCAGCATTTT
CDR3aa: CASSDDAGGQPQHF

abundance: few
j_gene: TRBJ1-5
v_gene: TRBV28
d_gene: .
CDR3nt: TGTGCCAGCAGTTGGGGGTATCAGCCCCAGCATTTT
CDR3aa: CASSWGYQPQHF

abundance: few
j_gene: TRBJ2-7
v_gene: TRBV6-6
d_gene: .
CDR3nt: TGTGCCAGCTCCCGGGATCGGGGCGAGCAGTACTTC
CDR3aa: CASSRDRGEQYF

abundance: .
j_gene: TRBJ2-3
v_gene: TRBV5-4
d_gene: TRBD2
CDR3nt: TGTGCCAGCAGCGGGGGACTAGCGGTTAGAGATACGCAGTATTTT
CDR3aa: CASSGGLAVRDTQYF

abundance: .
j_gene: TRBJ1-4
v_gene: TRBV7-3
d_gene: .
CDR3nt: TGTGCCAGCAGCTTAGGGCAGGGAGGTTCAACTAATGAAAAACTGTTTTTT
CDR3aa: CASSLGQGGSTNEKLFF

abundance: .
j_gene: TRBJ2-5
v_gene: TRBV27
d_gene: TRBD1
CDR3nt: TGTGCCAGCAGTTTATACTCAGGGGGCTCAGAGACCCAGTACTTC
CDR3aa: CASSLYSGGSETQYF

abundance: .
j_gene: TRBJ1-1
v_gene: TRBV6-5
d_gene: .
CDR3nt: TGTGCCAGCGGGGGGGGATTGACTGAAGCTTTCTTT
CDR3aa: CASGGGLTEAFF

abundance: .
j_gene: TRBJ1-1
v_gene: TRBV14
d_gene: .
CDR3nt: TGTGCCAGCAGCCAAGAACGTAGGGTCAGGGGATACACTGAAGCTTTCTTT
CDR3aa: CASSQERRVRGYTEAFF

abundance: .
j_gene: TRBJ2-5
v_gene: TRBV11-2
d_gene: .
CDR3nt: TGTGCCAGCAGCTTAGATCGAGGAGGCCGGGGGGAGACCCAGTACTTC
CDR3aa: CASSLDRGGRGETQYF

abundance: .
j_gene: TRBJ2-5
v_gene: TRBV11-3
d_gene: TRBD2
CDR3nt: TGTGCCAGCAGCTTGGGGGGGAGGGAGACCCAGTACTTC
CDR3aa: CASSLGGRETQYF

abundance: .
j_gene: TRBJ2-3
v_gene: TRBV10-3
d_gene: TRBD2
CDR3nt: TGTGCCATCAGTGAGAGGAGACTAGCGGGGGGTCGCACAGATACGCAGTATTTT
CDR3aa: CAISERRLAGGRTDTQYF

abundance: few
j_gene: TRBJ1-4
v_gene: TRBV25-1
d_gene: TRBD1
CDR3nt: TGTGCCAGCAGTGATCCCGGGACAGGGGAAGAAAAACTGTTTTTT
CDR3aa: CASSDPGTGEEKLFF

abundance: .
j_gene: TRBJ2-1
v_gene: TRBV29-1
d_gene: .
CDR3nt: TGCAGCGTTGATCGCGGCGGGCAGTTCTTC
CDR3aa: CSVDRGGQFF

abundance: .
j_gene: TRBJ2-2
v_gene: TRBV5-1
d_gene: TRBD2
CDR3nt: TGCGCCAGCAGCTTCAATGGACTAGCGGGGTCCGGGGAGCTGTTTTTT
CDR3aa: CASSFNGLAGSGELFF

abundance: .
j_gene: TRBJ2-7
v_gene: TRBV28
d_gene: TRBD1
CDR3nt: TGTGCCAGCAGTCCCGGGACAGGGTGGACCTATTCTTACTACGAGCAGTACTTC
CDR3aa: CASSPGTGWTYSYYEQYF

abundance: .
j_gene: TRBJ2-1
v_gene: TRBV5-6
d_gene: .
CDR3nt: TGTGCCAGCAGCTTGGGGCTAGCCAATGAGCAGTTCTTC
CDR3aa: CASSLGLANEQFF

abundance: .
j_gene: TRBJ2-1
v_gene: TRBV27
d_gene: .
CDR3nt: TGTGCCAGCAGTTTAAGGGGGGGGGACAGGGAGCAGTTCTTC
CDR3aa: CASSLRGGDREQFF

abundance: .
j_gene: TRBJ2-3
v_gene: TRBV19
d_gene: TRBD2
CDR3nt: TGTGCCACCGGGACTAGCGGGGGCACAGATACGCAGTATTTT
CDR3aa: CATGTSGGTDTQYF

abundance: .
j_gene: TRBJ2-2
v_gene: TRBV19
d_gene: TRBD2
CDR3nt: TGTGCCAGTAGTAGGTCTAGCGGGGGGGCCACCGGGGAGCTGTTTTTT
CDR3aa: CASSRSSGGATGELFF

abundance: .
j_gene: TRBJ2-2
v_gene: TRBV14
d_gene: .
CDR3nt: TGTGCCAGCAGCCAAGACAGAATAGACATCGGGGAGCTGTTTTTT
CDR3aa: CASSQDRIDIGELFF

abundance: .
j_gene: TRBJ2-2
v_gene: TRBV11-3
d_gene: .
CDR3nt: TGTGCCAGCAGCGGGTTGGGACTGTCGAACACCGGGGAGCTGTTTTTT
CDR3aa: CASSGLGLSNTGELFF

abundance: .
j_gene: TRBJ1-1
v_gene: TRBV6-1
d_gene: TRBD1
CDR3nt: TGTGCCAGCAGTGAAGAGACAGGGACGAACACTGAAGCTTTCTTT
CDR3aa: CASSEETGTNTEAFF

abundance: few
j_gene: TRBJ1-2
v_gene: TRBV25-1
d_gene: .
CDR3nt: TGTGCCAGCAGTGAATTTGGGGGTGAAGCCTATGGCTACACCTTC
CDR3aa: CASSEFGGEAYGYTF

abundance: few
j_gene: TRBJ1-5
v_gene: TRBV10-3
d_gene: .
CDR3nt: TGTGCCATCAGTGAGGACGCGAGCAATCAGCCCCAGCATTTT
CDR3aa: CAISEDASNQPQHF

abundance: .
j_gene: TRBJ2-7
v_gene: TRBV11-3
d_gene: .
CDR3nt: TGTGCCAGCAGCTTAGCAGCCAACTACGAGCAGTACTTC
CDR3aa: CASSLAANYEQYF

abundance: few
j_gene: TRBJ1-5
v_gene: TRBV15
d_gene: .
CDR3nt: TGTGCCACCAGCAGAGTGCGCAATCAGCCCCAGCATTTT
CDR3aa: CATSRVRNQPQHF

abundance: .
j_gene: TRBJ2-2
v_gene: TRBV7-9
d_gene: .
CDR3nt: TGTGCCAGCAGCGCAGGCCCGAACACCGGGGAGCTGTTTTTT
CDR3aa: CASSAGPNTGELFF

abundance: .
j_gene: TRBJ1-2
v_gene: TRBV5-1
d_gene: TRBD1
CDR3nt: TGCGCCAGCAGCTTGGAGGGACAGGGGGCCTATGGCTACACCTTC
CDR3aa: CASSLEGQGAYGYTF

abundance: .
j_gene: TRBJ2-5
v_gene: TRBV5-8
d_gene: .
CDR3nt: TGTGCCAGCCGACCGGGGGGCGTCGTGGGGACCCAGTACTTC
CDR3aa: CASRPGGVVGTQYF

abundance: .
j_gene: TRBJ1-6
v_gene: TRBV6-5
d_gene: .
CDR3nt: TGTGCCAGCAGTCCCCAGGGACACTATTCACCCCTCCACTTT
CDR3aa: CASSPQGHYSPLHF

abundance: .
j_gene: TRBJ1-6
v_gene: TRBV7-3
d_gene: .
CDR3nt: TGTGCCAGCAGCCAAAACGCGGGAGAATCACCCCTCCACTTT
CDR3aa: CASSQNAGESPLHF

abundance: .
j_gene: TRBJ2-5
v_gene: TRBV7-6
d_gene: .
CDR3nt: TGTGCCACCAAGGTCATCCAGGGCGGGAAGACCCAGTACTTC
CDR3aa: CATKVIQGGKTQYF

abundance: .
j_gene: TRBJ2-2
v_gene: TRBV2
d_gene: TRBD2
CDR3nt: TGTGCCAGCAGTGCGACTAGCGGGAACACCGGGGAGCTGTTTTTT
CDR3aa: CASSATSGNTGELFF

abundance: .
j_gene: TRBJ2-2
v_gene: TRBV2
d_gene: TRBD1
CDR3nt: TGTGCCAGCAATGAACCCAGGGGGCTAAACACCGGGGAGCTGTTTTTT
CDR3aa: CASNEPRGLNTGELFF

abundance: .
j_gene: TRBJ2-3
v_gene: TRBV27
d_gene: .
CDR3nt: TGTGCCAGCAGTTCCTCAAGGGATACGCAGTATTTT
CDR3aa: CASSSSRDTQYF

abundance: .
j_gene: TRBJ2-6
v_gene: TRBV11-3
d_gene: .
CDR3nt: TGTGCCAGCAGCCCCGGGGCCGGGAGCTCCCAGCCTGGGGCCAACGTCCTGACTTTC
CDR3aa: CASSPGAGSSQPGANVLTF

abundance: .
j_gene: TRBJ2-3
v_gene: TRBV10-3
d_gene: .
CDR3nt: TGTGCCATCGCCGGAGTGGCAGGCAGCCCAGATACGCAGTATTTT
CDR3aa: CAIAGVAGSPDTQYF

abundance: .
j_gene: TRBJ2-5
v_gene: TRBV11-3
d_gene: TRBD2
CDR3nt: TGTGCCAGCAAGTGGGGGGGGTACCAAGAGACCCAGTACTTC
CDR3aa: CASKWGGYQETQYF

abundance: .
j_gene: TRBJ2-3
v_gene: TRBV29-1
d_gene: TRBD1
CDR3nt: TGCAGCGCTCGACAGGGGGGAACAGATACGCAGTATTTT
CDR3aa: CSARQGGTDTQYF

abundance: once
j_gene: TRBJ2-7
v_gene: TRBV11-2
d_gene: .
CDR3nt: TGTGCCAGCAGCTTAGGACCAGACGAGCAGTACTTC
CDR3aa: CASSLGPDEQYF

abundance: .
j_gene: TRBJ2-1
v_gene: TRBV28
d_gene: TRBD1
CDR3nt: TGTGCCAGCAGTTTCGCGGCAGGGGGTTACAATGAGCAGTTCTTC
CDR3aa: CASSFAAGGYNEQFF

abundance: .
j_gene: TRBJ1-6
v_gene: TRBV2
d_gene: TRBD1
CDR3nt: TGTGCCAGCAGGACAGGGAAAGGGGATAATTCACCCCTCCACTTT
CDR3aa: CASRTGKGDNSPLHF

abundance: .
j_gene: TRBJ1-5
v_gene: TRBV10-3
d_gene: .
CDR3nt: TGTGCCATCAGTGGTGGGGTGCGGCAGCCCCAGCATTTT
CDR3aa: CAISGGVRQPQHF

abundance: .
j_gene: TRBJ2-3
v_gene: TRBV27
d_gene: TRBD1
CDR3nt: TGTGCCAGCAGTTTATACCAGGGGGCTAAAGATACGCAGTATTTT
CDR3aa: CASSLYQGAKDTQYF

abundance: few
j_gene: TRBJ2-5
v_gene: TRBV5-4
d_gene: .
CDR3nt: TGTGCCAGCAGCGGCGTCCAAGAGACCCAGTACTTC
CDR3aa: CASSGVQETQYF

abundance: .
j_gene: TRBJ2-5
v_gene: TRBV6-1
d_gene: .
CDR3nt: TGTGCCAGCAGTGAAATGTTCGGGGAGCAAGAGACCCAGTACTTC
CDR3aa: CASSEMFGEQETQYF

abundance: many
j_gene: TRBJ1-1
v_gene: TRBV7-9
d_gene: .
CDR3nt: TGTGCCAGCAGCTTATGGGTCGGGCAGAACACTGAAGCTTTCTTT
CDR3aa: CASSLWVGQNTEAFF

abundance: once
j_gene: TRBJ2-7
v_gene: TRBV10-3
d_gene: .
CDR3nt: TGTGCCATCGCCGACCCCGGGACACTCTACGAGCAGTACTTC
CDR3aa: CAIADPGTLYEQYF